The present T cell receptor beta chain was sequenced within a study of blood T cells in healthy people across ages (dated by TCRdb to 2014 to 2015). The study in broad terms: Template switching captured roughly one uniquely barcoded TCR beta cDNA molecule per two T cells in model experiments. To avoid experimental bias, donors of different ages were randomly spread across the sequencing lanes. Donors were grouped into four age groups: young (average roughly 15 years), middle-aged (about 38), aged (about 59) and long-lived (around 82). To track age-related changes in TCR beta repertoire diversity, the study relied on deep sequencing normalized with unique cDNA molecular identifiers. The study analyzed two additional independent replicas of 1 million unique cDNA reads from the same blood draw for two donors, one aged 18 to 29 and one aged 80 or older.

What the authors observed across the whole study: Because the CMV infection status of the donors was unknown, age-related changes in expanded clonotypes may potentially have been confounded. Conclusive comparison of naive and antigen-experienced compartments was prevented by the profiling of bulk unsorted PBMCs. A strong correlation was found between observed TCR beta diversity and the percentage of naive T cells measured by flow cytometry. Observed TCR beta diversity per million T cells fell roughly linearly with age, and a significant reduction was already apparent by age roughly 40. Compared with the aged group, the long-lived group had more naive CD4+ T cells, fewer expanded clones and increased TCR diversity, suggesting age selection. Estimates of total diversity from one million sequenced T cells were regarded as lower bounds and underestimates.

Measured from the cysteine to the phenylalanine, the CDR3 is 13 residues long. Just the 39-base CDR3 DNA is kept, in frame starting at base 1. For CDR1 and CDR2, the germline V gene (reference sequence) lists LNHNV and YYDKDF. Donors were around 37 systemically healthy Caucasian individuals from Russia aged roughly 6 to 100 years. Each donor gave about 9.2 milliliters of peripheral blood, drawn into EDTA-treated Vacutainer tubes. Ficoll-Paque density-gradient centrifugation was used to isolate PBMCs, with at least 6.5 million obtained per sample. Trizol reagent was used to extract total RNA from PBMCs, with at least 5 micrograms per sample. The percentages of naive CD45RAhigh/CD27high T cells were determined by flow cytometry on a PBMC aliquot from every donor. This clonotype showed up just once. Its specific antigen is unknown. At one end the junction does not follow the germline gene, possibly because of a read error.

Library preparation employed 5' RACE. Sequencing took place on an Illumina HiSeq 2500. A second roughly 7 to 11 cycle PCR used a sample-barcoded 5' primer and a J-beta primer mix. Each TCR beta cDNA molecule received a unique molecular identifier from a template-switch 5' adaptor carrying 12 random nucleotides. Each sample yielded at least 3 million CDR3-containing paired-end reads. The Mint cDNA synthesis kit, primed by a TRBC-specific oligonucleotide, was used to synthesize first-strand cDNA from all RNA. After uracil-DNA glycosylase treatment, a first 18-cycle PCR used universal primers M1SS and BC2_uni_R on all cDNA. In the original analysis: For normalization, 1 million high-quality reads were randomly selected from each sample, with every read carrying a distinct molecular identifier. Reads sharing molecular identifiers were discarded rather than binned into consensus sequences. CDR3 identification, clonotype clustering and error correction used MiTCR with a Q25 quality threshold and the strictest error-elimination algorithm. A nonparametric unseen species model using Euler transformation provided a lower-bound estimate of total TCR beta diversity. TCRdb's own reprocessing of the public reads used fastp at Q25 and MiXCR and kept productive beta chains. Each CDR3 protein gets just one entry, which takes the most common genes and DNA from the rows behind it. The V and J calls shown here were made by TCRdb, not taken from the authors' results. The sample yields about 750,000 distinct CDR3 sequences; about 55% were counted once. The top ten constitute around 41% of the sample.

The source material was blood. The chain is encoded by TRBV15 joined to TRBJ2-3; TRBD1 fits 7 bases in the junction. The clonotype was recovered from a man older than 75 in good health. Read as DNA, the sequence is TGTGTCACCAGTCGACAGGGTTCTAGTACGCAGTATTTT. Translated, it gives CVTSRQGSSTQYF.